The TCR beta chain described here comes from a study of blood T cell repertoires in COVID-19. For the study at large: Researchers got acute and convalescent COVID-19 samples from the United States, Italy and Spain. T cells, B-cell-depleted T cells, or PBMCs supplied cDNA or gDNA.

Germline V gene data show CDR1 as WSHSY and CDR2 as SAAADI. After removal of 6 bases from V and 2 bases from J, the junction contained 6 bases not matched to a gene. The CDR3 contains 16 residues. Per the authors' pipeline: It was from reference gene primer amplification that nucleated cell counts were estimated. Using immunoSEQ multiplex PCR, the repertoire was profiled, and TCRdb retains in-frame clones only, with some absent. D and trimming were read from the DNA, whereas the V and J calls and clone size are those reported in that table. The table shows about 190,000 clones, with 65% to 80% occurring only once. Enrolled through a virtual design, the participants were between roughly 18 and 100 years of age and came from about two dozen US areas.

The receptor's source is a woman in her forties or fifties with acute COVID-19. The sequencing sample was made of PBMCs or T cells enriched from blood (not recorded which). The chain uses TRBV10-2 and TRBJ2-3, with 12 bases aligning to TRBD2. Here the CDR3 reads CASSSSGGALTDTQYF. CDR3 DNA: TGCGCCAGCAGCTCTAGCGGGGGGGCCCTCACAGATACGCAGTATTTT.